This passage covers 24 T cell receptor beta chains from one sample sequenced in a study of shared clonotypes between healthy human individuals. Libraries were prepared by immunoSEQ multiplex PCR; TCRdb keeps only in-frame clonotypes and omits some of them. The table includes around 500,000 clones, 70% to 80% detected once. The sequenced sample was PBMCs. These receptors were obtained from a woman aged 40 to 50 in good health. Some clones in this sample may be carry-over from other donors' samples.

For the CDR3, the DNA is TGTGCCAGTAGACGCGGAGGCAAAGAGACCCAGTACTTC. Amino acids: CASRRGGKETQYF. V and J are TRBV19 and TRBJ2-5; maybe TRBD2 (5 bases). Trimming cost V 6 bases and J 3 bases, with 11 bases left between them. The CDR3 covers 13 residues. CDR1 is LNHDA, CDR2 SQIVND, per germline (reference sequence).

This chain connects TRBV10-3 to TRBJ1-2; 7 bases align to TRBD1. The CDR3 loop spans 15 amino acids. The J segment lost 7 bases and the V segment lost 6 bases, leaving 14 bases of the junction unmatched. CDR1 is ENHRY and CDR2 is SYGVKD in the germline V gene. CDR3 sequence: CAISTGTQGWSGYTF. The CDR3 DNA is TGTGCCATCAGCACCGGGACACAGGGGTGGAGTGGCTACACCTTC.

The chain employs TRBV7-3 and TRBJ2-5, with 9 bases identical to TRBD2. J gave up 3 bases and V 5 bases, and 7 bases lay outside the gene matches. Germline V gene lookup returns CDR1 SGHTA and CDR2 FQGTGA. The CDR3 extends over 15 amino acids. The CDR3, as DNA: TGTGCCAGCAGCCCCGCGGGAGGGGAGGAAGAGACCCAGTACTTC. The encoded protein is CASSPAGGEEETQYF.

The chain is built from TRBV28 and TRBJ1-2; D is possibly TRBD1 (6 bases). With 6 bases removed from V and 7 bases from J, the gap between germline ends came to 18 bases. CDR3 length: 14 amino acids. CDR1 is MDHEN, CDR2 SYDVKM, per germline. The CDR3 DNA reads TGTGCCAGCAGCACTCCAGGGGCCGGGTCTGGCTACACCTTC. Translated: CASSTPGAGSGYTF.

In the case of this clone: This may arise from a read error, as a much more abundant clone is one base away. The chain joins TRBV7-3 to TRBJ1-1; no firm D call. The V gene's germline CDR1 is SGHTA and CDR2 FQGTGA. The V and J ends lost 0 bases and 4 bases respectively, with 6 bases between them. CDR3 length: 13 amino acids. CDR3 sequence: CASSLTGSTEAFF. CDR3 bases: TGTGCCAGCAGCTTAACGGGGTCCACTGAAGCTTTCTTT.

The chain has TRBV7-9 and TRBJ2-7; D possibly uses TRBD1 or TRBD2 (5 bases each). The V gene's germline CDR1 is SEHNR and CDR2 FQNEAQ (reference sequence). V was pared by 4 bases and J by 0 bases, with 16 bases between. This CDR3 region has 16 residues. The CDR3 DNA reads TGTGCCAGCAGCTCCAGAGGGCAGGGCCGCTCCTACGAGCAGTACTTC. Translation: CASSSRGQGRSYEQYF.

This clone was counted only a few times. The rearrangement uses TRBV27 and TRBJ2-2; 10 bases match TRBD1. The J segment lost 7 bases and the V segment lost 7 bases, leaving 3 bases of the junction unmatched. Germline lookup yields CDR1 MNHEY and CDR2 SMNVEV (reference sequence). The CDR3 runs to 13 residues. The CDR3 here is CASTGTGVGELFF. The CDR3 DNA reads TGTGCCAGCACTGGGACAGGGGTCGGGGAGCTGTTTTTT.

This sequence joins TRBV30 and TRBJ2-2; D remains unclear. Trimming stripped 0 bases from V and 4 bases from J, with 15 bases between. CDR1 is GTSNPN and CDR2 is SVGIG in the germline V gene (reference sequence). This CDR3 has 16 amino acids. DNA of the CDR3: TGTGCCTGGAGTGTAGGTCACAGCCCGAGCACCGGGGAGCTGTTTTTT. Residues: CAWSVGHSPSTGELFF.

The V gene is TRBV5-4, the J gene TRBJ1-1; 7 bases are a match to TRBD1. Germline loops: CDR1 SGHNT, CDR2 YYREEE (reference sequence). V dropped 3 bases and J dropped 3; count of bases not matched to a gene: 8. The CDR3 totals 15 residues. CDR3 bases: TGTGCCAGCAGCTATAGACAGGGAGGGGACACTGAAGCTTTCTTT. This codes for CASSYRQGGDTEAFF.

This sequence joins TRBV15 and TRBJ2-1; D unresolved. Trimming stripped 2 bases from V and 9 bases from J, with 5 bases between. Germline values: CDR1 LNHNV, CDR2 YYDKDF (reference sequence). CDR3 length equals 11 residues. The CDR3 nucleotides are TGTGCCACCAGCAGAACTCTTGAGCAGTTCTTC. It translates to CATSRTLEQFF. Full variable domain (outside the CDR3, taken from reference TRBV15 and TRBJ2-1): DAMVIQNPRYQVTQFGKPVTLSCSQTLNHNVMYWYQQKSSQAPKLLFHYYDKDFNNEADTPDNFQSRRPNTSFCFLDIRSPGLGDTAMYLCATSRTLEQFFGPGTRLTVL.

The chain employs TRBV11-1 and TRBJ2-5; 7 bases map to TRBD1. After removal of 5 bases from V and 1 base from J, the junction contained 4 bases not matched to a gene. Germline CDR1 and CDR2: SGHAT and FQDESV (reference sequence). There are 14 residues in the CDR3. For the CDR3, the DNA is TGTGCCAGCAGCCGCCGGGACAGCCAAGAGACCCAGTACTTC. As protein: CASSRRDSQETQYF.

The chain carries TRBV7-9 and TRBJ2-2; D gene uncertain. V lost 5 bases to trimming and J lost 3 bases, with 10 bases between them. Per germline, CDR1 SEHNR and CDR2 FQNEAQ (reference sequence). This CDR3 has 14 amino acids. This chain's CDR3 is CASSHARYTGELFF. CDR3 coding DNA: TGTGCCAGCAGCCATGCGAGGTACACCGGGGAGCTGTTTTTT.

This clone showed up just once. The CDR3 here is CASSRSGSESNEQFF. CDR3 in DNA: TGTGCCAGCAGCCGCAGCGGGAGCGAGTCCAATGAGCAGTTCTTC. J is TRBJ2-1 and V is TRBV7-9, with 8 positions matching TRBD2. This CDR3 comprises 15 residues. Germline values: CDR1 SEHNR, CDR2 FQNEAQ (reference sequence). After removal of 5 bases from V and 6 bases from J, the junction contained 9 bases not matched to a gene.

The chain recombines TRBV5-1 with TRBJ2-7, with a possible D match to TRBD1 (5 bases). Germline-derived CDR1 and CDR2 are SGHRS and YFSETQ. The CDR3 loop spans 14 amino acids. V dropped 0 bases and J dropped 1 base, with 8 bases sitting between them. This chain's CDR3 is CASSLDTGSYEQYF. The CDR3 DNA follows: TGCGCCAGCAGCTTGGATACAGGTTCCTACGAGCAGTACTTC.

The chain recombines TRBV6-4 with TRBJ2-1; possible D gene TRBD2, 5 bases. V lost 0 bases and J lost 4, with 13 bases in between. Germline values: CDR1 MRHNA, CDR2 SNTAGT. The CDR3 is 16 amino acids. CDR3 sequence reads: CASSDSRDGVYNEQFF. The CDR3 bases are TGTGCCAGCAGTGACTCGAGGGATGGGGTTTACAATGAGCAGTTCTTC.

This clone was seen a single time. The chain employs TRBV7-8 and TRBJ2-7; D is uncertain. The germline V and J ends were trimmed by 5 bases and 5 bases, with 13 bases remaining between them. The CDR3 length is 13 residues. The germline gives CDR1 SGHVS, CDR2 FQNEAQ. The CDR3 reads CASSLGPLNEQYF. CDR3 bases: TGTGCCAGCAGCCTCGGACCTCTCAACGAGCAGTACTTC.

Notes on this clone: This sample includes further DNA sequences coding for the same CDR3. The chain's CDR3 is CAWSVREGAKAYEQYF. CDR3 sequence (DNA): TGTGCCTGGAGTGTACGGGAGGGGGCGAAAGCCTACGAGCAGTACTTC. The V gene is TRBV30, the J gene TRBJ2-7, with D perhaps matching TRBD2 (8 bases). Germline V gene sequence: CDR1 GTSNPN, CDR2 SVGIG (reference sequence). V lost 0 bases, J lost 2 bases, and 17 bases lay in between. The CDR3 sequence is 16 residues long.

The J gene is TRBJ1-1, the V gene TRBV9; D unresolved. Per the germline V gene, CDR1 is SGDLS and CDR2 is YYNGEE. The CDR3 contains 16 residues. V was shortened by 0 bases and J by 1 base, with 13 bases between the two germline ends. CDR3 region: CASSVAPHTENTEAFF. The CDR3 nucleotides are TGTGCCAGCAGCGTAGCTCCCCATACAGAGAACACTGAAGCTTTCTTT.

V is TRBV4-3 and J is TRBJ2-1, with 8 bases fitting TRBD2. The germline gives CDR1 LGHNA, CDR2 YSLEER. The CDR3 is made up of 18 amino acids. V gave up 0 bases and J gave up 7 bases; unmatched junction bases: 14. Here the CDR3 reads CASSQDLSGLGSFNEQFF. The CDR3 nucleotides are TGCGCCAGCAGCCAAGACTTGTCGGGACTAGGTAGTTTTAATGAGCAGTTCTTC.

As to this clone: The same CDR3 also results from other DNA sequences found in this sample. The CDR3 DNA reads TGTGCCAGCAGTTCCCGTTCCTCTGGAAACACCATATATTTT. This encodes CASSSRSSGNTIYF. The genes are TRBV27 and TRBJ1-3; D gene uncertain. V was shortened by 4 bases and J by 0 bases, with 7 bases between the two germline ends. Germline V lookup: CDR1 MNHEY, CDR2 SMNVEV (reference sequence). The CDR3 loop spans 14 amino acids.

The gene calls are TRBV28 and TRBJ2-7, with 7 bases lining up with TRBD1. Germline assignment: CDR1 MDHEN and CDR2 SYDVKM. The V segment lost 2 bases and the J segment 1 base; nucleotides outside the gene matches: 2. This CDR3 comprises 14 residues. For the CDR3, the DNA is TGTGCCAGCAGTTTAGGGACAGTTTCCTACGAGCAGTACTTC. Protein sequence: CASSLGTVSYEQYF. The variable domain in full, with the rest retrieved from reference TRBV28 and TRBJ2-7, is DVKVTQSSRYLVKRTGEKVFLECVQDMDHENMFWYRQDPGLGLRLIYFSYDVKMKEKGDIPEGYSVSREKKERFSLILESASTNQTSMYLCASSLGTVSYEQYFGPGTRLTVT.

This clone was seen more than once but under ten times. The chain recombines TRBV15 with TRBJ2-7; 10 bases align to TRBD2. The CDR3 has 16 residues. Trimming cost V 5 bases and J 4 bases; bases outside gene matches: 11. Looked up from germline, CDR1 is LNHNV and CDR2 is YYDKDF (reference sequence). In DNA form, the CDR3 reads TGTGCCACCAGCCCCGGGGCTAGCGGGAGCTTTTACGAGCAGTACTTC. This sequence encodes CATSPGASGSFYEQYF.

This clone was observed a handful of times. In the same sample, other DNA sequences code for this CDR3. This sequence joins TRBV20-1 and TRBJ2-5; D call uncertain. The CDR3 is made up of 10 amino acids. V was trimmed by 3 bases and J by 4 bases, leaving 3 bases between them. From germline, CDR1 is DFQATT and CDR2 SNEGSKA (reference sequence). Here the CDR3 reads CSASGETQYF. CDR3 nucleotides: TGCAGTGCTAGTGGAGAGACCCAGTACTTC.

The chain has TRBV9 and TRBJ2-3; TRBD1 aligns across 9 bases. The V and J ends lost 7 bases and 3 bases, in that order; junction bases with no gene match: 6. The CDR3 has 14 residues. Per germline, CDR1 SGDLS and CDR2 YYNGEE. The CDR3: CASCRTGVTDTQYF. DNA of the CDR3: TGTGCCAGCTGCCGGACAGGGGTTACAGATACGCAGTATTTT.